The clone carrying this T cell receptor beta chain appeared once. The antigen is unknown. The CDR3 loop spans 15 amino acids. Trimming removed 5 bases from V and 7 bases from J, with 18 bases in between. Per the germline V gene, CDR1 is SGHTA and CDR2 is FQGNSA. As to treatment: some 20 received Ad26.COV2.S at low or high dose, single or two shots; roughly 5 received placebo; per-sample allocation not given. The investigators took samples on day 63 after the first vaccine or placebo injection. Boston supplied an adult donor aged 18-55 years. The data are from a study of Ad26.COV2.S vaccination and SARS-CoV-2 variants. At the level of the study: Participant was drawn from the COV1001 Ad26.COV2.S trial arm.

TCRdb's copy holds only in-frame clones and misses some; the assay was immunoSEQ multiplex PCR. The sample lists approximately 360,000 clones, around four fifths seen once, with about 7.4% in the top ten. Study results and caveats: Among vaccine recipients, spike-specific TCR breadth exceeded that of placebo recipients. The breadth of spike-specific CD8+ and CD4+ T cell responses after vaccination was reportedly substantial.

The clonotype comes from a person between 18 and 60 years old who received the Ad26.COV2.S COVID-19 vaccine or a placebo. The chain links TRBV7-2 to TRBJ2-1; no definite D call. Sequencing used peripheral blood, obtained in a trial of Ad26.COV2.S vaccine versus placebo. CDR3 coding DNA: TGTGCCAGCAGCCTTAGAAAATGGTTTGAGAATGAGCAGTTCTTC. Translated, it gives CASSLRKWFENEQFF.